The present entry profiles one TCR beta chain with its context. CDR3 size: 14 residues. The V and J ends lost 5 bases and 9 bases respectively, with 17 bases between them. Germline lookup yields CDR1 SGHAT and CDR2 FQDESV (reference sequence). The sample is drawn from a study of glioma-infiltrating T cells after dendritic cell vaccination. Amplification used 60 V beta primers and 13 J beta primers. TCRdb's copy holds only in-frame clones and misses some; the assay was immunoSEQ multiplex PCR. The table lists tens of thousands of clones, 86% of them singletons, with approximately 14% in the top ten. The chain has TRBV11-1 and TRBJ2-1, with a weak D call TRBD1 (5 bases). The clonotype was recovered from a human donor with glioblastoma. The specimen was blood, collected before dendritic cell vaccination. The CDR3 bases are TGTGCCAGCAGCCCCGGACGAGATAGGGGTGAGCAGTTCTTC. This codes for CASSPGRDRGEQFF.